These 25 T cell receptor beta chains were sequenced from one sample in a study of OX40 agonist ivuxolimab in advanced cancers. Profiled with immunoSEQ multiplex PCR; TCRdb holds only in-frame clones, not every one. The sample has approximately 31,000 clones; 88% are singletons. Here the sequenced sample was CD4+ or CD8+ T cells sorted from blood, taken in a trial of the OX40 agonist ivuxolimab. These receptor sequences come from an adult with an advanced solid tumor such as melanoma, head and neck, liver or kidney cancer.

V gene TRBV5-5 combines with J gene TRBJ1-1; D is possibly TRBD1 (5 bases). The V gene lost 0 bases and the J gene lost 3 bases, with 15 bases spanning the gap. Germline assignment: CDR1 SGHKS and CDR2 YYEKEE (reference sequence). The CDR3 length is 16 residues. The CDR3 bases are TGTGCCAGCAGCTTGGGGCCAGGGAACCCGGACACTGAAGCTTTCTTT. As protein: CASSLGPGNPDTEAFF. Full variable domain (rest looked up from reference TRBV5-5 and TRBJ1-1): DAGVTQSPTHLIKTRGQQVTLRCSPISGHKSVSWYQQVLGQGPQFIFQYYEKEERGRGNFPDRFSARQFPNYSSELNVNALLLGDSALYLCASSLGPGNPDTEAFFGQGTRLTVV.

V is TRBV5-1 and J is TRBJ2-5, with D perhaps matching TRBD1 (6 bases). Trimming cost V 3 bases and J 2 bases, with 11 bases left between them. This CDR3 is 14 amino acids long. The V gene's germline CDR1 is SGHRS and CDR2 YFSETQ. CDR3 region: CASSSRDTQETQYF. CDR3 in DNA: TGCGCCAGCAGCTCCCGGGACACACAAGAGACCCAGTACTTC.

The chain is built from TRBV5-1 and TRBJ1-3, with unresolved D. The germline V and J ends were trimmed by 0 bases and 0 bases, with 28 bases remaining between them. The CDR3 runs to 22 residues. Per germline, CDR1 SGHRS and CDR2 YFSETQ. CDR3: CASSLGVRTPFGQRLSGNTIYF. In DNA, the CDR3 is TGCGCCAGCAGCTTGGGGGTCAGGACGCCTTTTGGTCAGCGCCTCTCTGGAAACACCATATATTTT.

This chain joins TRBV9 and TRBJ2-2; D possibly corresponds to TRBD2 (7 bases). The CDR3 is made up of 16 amino acids. The V end was cut by 0 bases, the J end by 4 bases, with 13 bases between. Germline lookup yields CDR1 SGDLS and CDR2 YYNGEE. The CDR3 DNA reads TGTGCCAGCAGCGTAGTCGGGGGGCCGGGCACCGGGGAGCTGTTTTTT. It yields the protein CASSVVGGPGTGELFF. The full variable domain, its missing parts supplied by reference TRBV9 and TRBJ2-2, is DSGVTQTPKHLITATGQRVTLRCSPRSGDLSVYWYQQSLDQGLQFLIQYYNGEERAKGNILERFSAQQFPDLHSELNLSSLELGDSALYFCASSVVGGPGTGELFFGEGSRLTVL.

The chain has TRBV7-6 and TRBJ1-2; 7 nucleotides line up with TRBD1. CDR3 length: 13 amino acids. Trimming removed 5 bases from V and 4 bases from J; junction bases left unmatched: 4. CDR1 is SGHVS and CDR2 is FNYEAQ in the germline V gene. The CDR3 DNA is TGTGCCAGCAGCCAGACAGGGATCTATGGCTACACCTTC. Translation: CASSQTGIYGYTF.

The rearrangement links TRBV28 to TRBJ1-2; D is undetermined. The V gene lost 3 bases and the J gene lost 8 bases, with 7 bases spanning the gap. The CDR3 has 11 amino acids. Per germline, CDR1 MDHEN and CDR2 SYDVKM. This chain's CDR3 is CASSFGVGYTF. The CDR3 DNA reads TGTGCCAGCAGTTTTGGGGTGGGCTACACCTTC.

This chain joins TRBV28 and TRBJ2-7; D perhaps matches TRBD2 (7 bases). CDR1 and CDR2 from the germline V gene are MDHEN and SYDVKM. The CDR3 is 14 amino acids. Trimming cost V 2 bases and J 6 bases, with 14 bases left between them. The CDR3 loop is CASSLRGGRGEQYF. The DNA of the CDR3 is TGTGCCAGCAGTTTAAGGGGGGGTCGTGGCGAGCAGTACTTC.

The chain employs TRBV28 and TRBJ2-3; 7 positions agree with TRBD2. Losses at the gene ends were 3 bases for V and 3 bases for J; bases not matched to a gene: 18. The CDR3 loop spans 19 amino acids. The germline gives CDR1 MDHEN, CDR2 SYDVKM. The CDR3: CASSLGLKARGWETDTQYF. The DNA of the CDR3 is TGTGCCAGCAGTTTGGGCTTAAAGGCGCGGGGGTGGGAAACAGATACGCAGTATTTT.

The rearrangement joins TRBV5-4 to TRBJ2-7; the D gene is possibly TRBD1 (5 bases). V was shortened by 4 bases and J by 6 bases, with 11 bases between the two germline ends. Germline loops: CDR1 SGHNT, CDR2 YYREEE (reference sequence). CDR3 length: 12 amino acids. CDR3 DNA: TGTGCCAGCAGCCCCTGGGGCGGCGAGCAGTACTTC. It encodes CASSPWGGEQYF.

V and J are TRBV4-3 and TRBJ2-3; D perhaps matches TRBD1 (6 bases). Per germline, CDR1 LGHNA and CDR2 YSLEER. This CDR3 has 15 residues. Trimming removed 4 bases at V and 2 bases at J, with 13 bases between. The CDR3 DNA is TGCGCCAGCAGCCCCGCAGGGGACGACACAGATACGCAGTATTTT. Amino acids: CASSPAGDDTDTQYF.

The chain couples TRBV7-6 to TRBJ2-5; the D gene is possibly TRBD2 (7 bases). The CDR3 totals 15 residues. Germline values: CDR1 SGHVS, CDR2 FNYEAQ. V was clipped by 6 bases and J by 4 bases, with 18 bases between them. This CDR3 is CASSHRRGEGETQYF. DNA for the CDR3: TGTGCCAGCAGTCATCGTAGGGGGGAGGGAGAGACCCAGTACTTC.

This sequence joins TRBV7-2 and TRBJ2-7, with D possibly matching TRBD2 (5 bases). The germline gives CDR1 SGHTA, CDR2 FQGNSA. The ends were cut back, 5 bases at V and 3 bases at J, with 8 bases in the middle. The length of the CDR3 is 12 residues. CDR3 nucleotide sequence: TGTGCCAGCAGCCCCGACTACTACGAGCAGTACTTC. This encodes CASSPDYYEQYF.

To note about this clone: One junction end does not reproduce the germline sequence, and a read error may be involved. The chain is built from TRBV27 and TRBJ2-3; 11 nucleotides align to TRBD2. Germline V lookup: CDR1 MNHEY, CDR2 SMNVEV (reference sequence). This CDR3 region has 15 residues. The CDR3 bases are TGTGCCAGCAATTTAGCGGGGGGGGTAACAGATACGCAGTATTTT. Its protein product is CASNLAGGVTDTQYF.

The V call is TRBV30, the J call TRBJ1-2; D gene uncertain. Deletions cut 3 bases from V and 4 bases from J, with 18 bases between. Germline V gives CDR1 GTSNPN, CDR2 SVGIG (reference sequence). This CDR3 is 15 amino acids long. For the CDR3, the DNA is TGTGCCTGGAGCTCGGAAGGGCTCGGACCCTATGGCTACACCTTC. Translation: CAWSSEGLGPYGYTF.

This clone was counted only a few times. The CDR3 bases are TGTGCCAGCAGCACCTGGGACAGAAGTACCTTC. Residues: CASSTWDRSTF. This chain connects TRBV7-2 to TRBJ1-2, with 7 bases fitting TRBD1. V trimming: 5 bases; J trimming: 14 bases; junction bases outside the gene matches: 8. CDR1 is SGHTA and CDR2 is FQGNSA in the germline V gene. This CDR3 contains 11 residues.

This sequence joins TRBV9 and TRBJ2-3, with D possibly matching TRBD2 (6 bases). Between the trimmed V and J ends, which lost 3 bases and 2 bases, there was a span of 13 bases. The CDR3 covers 15 residues. Germline V gene sequence: CDR1 SGDLS, CDR2 YYNGEE. The CDR3, as DNA: TGTGCCAGCAGCGGTGAGGCGGGGTACACAGATACGCAGTATTTT. The encoded protein is CASSGEAGYTDTQYF.

This clone was counted once. V usage is TRBV6-5 and J usage is TRBJ2-3, with D perhaps being TRBD1 or TRBD2 (5 bases each). The germline V gene has CDR1 MNHEY and CDR2 SVGAGI. The V and J ends lost 7 bases and 6 bases respectively, with 14 bases between them. The CDR3 covers 13 residues. Here the CDR3 DNA reads TGTGCCAGCATTAAGGGACCTGAGGATACGCAGTATTTT. Translating it yields CASIKGPEDTQYF.

V usage is TRBV27 and J usage is TRBJ2-7, with 7 positions matching TRBD1. J was trimmed by 4 bases and V by 8 bases; bases with no gene match: 11. The CDR3 covers 14 residues. Germline-derived CDR1 and CDR2 are MNHEY and SMNVEV (reference sequence). The CDR3 DNA reads as TGTGCCAGCTGGAATCCGGGGACAGAATACGAGCAGTACTTC. Encoded protein: CASWNPGTEYEQYF.

This chain uses TRBV5-1 with TRBJ1-1, with TRBD1 as a possible D gene (5 bases). This CDR3 region has 14 residues. Per the germline V gene, CDR1 is SGHRS and CDR2 is YFSETQ. V was clipped by 4 bases and J by 5 bases, with 15 bases between them. The CDR3 loop is CASSPSGGATEAFF. In DNA, the CDR3 is TGCGCCAGCAGCCCTTCGGGGGGTGCAACTGAAGCTTTCTTT.

About this clone: Germline is not matched at one junction end, which may reflect a read error. The chain combines TRBV7-7 with TRBJ1-2; TRBD1 matches at 7 bases. The germline V gene encodes CDR1 SSHAT and CDR2 FNYEAQ (reference sequence). The CDR3 consists of 13 residues. The CDR3 coding sequence is TGTGCTAGCAGTGCCATAGGGGGCGATGGCTACACCTTC. Translating it yields CASSAIGGDGYTF.

The J gene is TRBJ1-2, the V gene TRBV2, with a tentative D call TRBD1 (5 bases). Germline V gives CDR1 SNHLY, CDR2 FYNNEI. The CDR3 is made up of 16 amino acids. V gave up 4 bases and J gave up 8 bases, with 23 bases separating them. The CDR3 is CASSAPSRDEGWGYTF. In DNA, the CDR3 is TGTGCCAGCAGTGCCCCATCCCGGGACGAGGGTTGGGGCTACACCTTC.

This sequence joins TRBV11-3 and TRBJ1-5; D unresolved. V shed 0 bases and J shed 3 bases, with 12 bases lying between them. The CDR3 loop spans 16 amino acids. Germline V lookup: CDR1 SGHNT, CDR2 YENEEA. The DNA for the CDR3 is TGTGCCAGCAGCTTAGAGGTTGGCAGGCCCAATCAGCCCCAGCATTTT. Translation gives CASSLEVGRPNQPQHF.

The chain recombines TRBV19 with TRBJ1-3, with 7 bases identical to TRBD1. The CDR3 consists of 13 residues. Germline CDR1 reads LNHDA; CDR2 reads SQIVND (reference sequence). V lost 8 bases to trimming and J lost 4 bases; unmatched junction nucleotides: 5. This chain's CDR3 is CASEGQSGNTIYF. DNA of the CDR3: TGTGCCAGTGAGGGACAGTCGGGAAACACCATATATTTT.

The rearrangement uses TRBV4-2 and TRBJ2-7; 8 bases agree with TRBD1. The CDR3 has 17 amino acids. Per the germline V gene, CDR1 is LGHNA and CDR2 is YNFKEQ. The junction had 10 bases not matched to a gene; V was cut back by 0 bases and J by 3 bases. The DNA of the CDR3 is TGTGCCAGCAGCCAAGATCAGCGCGGACAGGGCTTCTACGAGCAGTACTTC. It is translated as CASSQDQRGQGFYEQYF.

The chain employs TRBV5-6 and TRBJ2-5, with 8 bases matching TRBD2. Germline-derived CDR1 and CDR2 are SGHDT and YYEEEE. The CDR3 contains 14 residues. The J segment lost 3 bases and the V segment lost 2 bases, leaving 3 bases of the junction unmatched. The CDR3 spells CASSFQLAEETQYF. CDR3 in DNA: TGTGCCAGCAGCTTCCAACTAGCGGAAGAGACCCAGTACTTC.